This T cell receptor beta chain was sequenced in a study of T-cell reconstitution after alpha-beta-depleted transplantation in children. Findings and caveats of the study: The authors attributed T-cell counts and diversity one year after transplant mostly to newly produced T cells. Certain patients had high TCRbeta diversity at day 60, and it came from recipient T cells and thymic progenitors that survived. At around two months after transplant, the alpha-beta T cells were reportedly derived from several hundred expanded clones that came from non-depleted graft cells.

Details on this clonotype: What it binds is unknown.

Using unique molecular identifiers, the investigators prepared the TCRbeta library. TCRdb itself ran the PCR reads through MiXCR, one entry per CDR3 protein. Of roughly 790,000 distinct CDR3 sequences listed, roughly 16% were seen once; the top ten hold about 4.6%. The CDR3 sequence is 15 residues long. The V end lost 0 bases, the J end lost 0 bases, and 12 bases lay between the germline ends. In germline, CDR1 is DFQATT, CDR2 SNEGSKA (reference sequence). The sample here was PBMCs, mostly from graft donor cells, taken 360 days after TCRalphabeta/CD19-depleted stem cell transplant. V usage is TRBV20-1 and J usage is TRBJ2-7, with a tentative D call TRBD1 (6 bases). The sequence came from a male patient younger than 18 who had a stem cell transplant for acute lymphoblastic leukemia, so the T cells may come from the graft donor. The CDR3 region is CSARDLLQGSYEQYF. The CDR3 coding sequence is TGCAGTGCTAGAGATCTGTTACAGGGCTCCTACGAGCAGTACTTC.